A selection of T cell receptor beta chains follows, all from one sample in a study of cytomegalovirus exposure and HLA in healthy donors. Here immunoSEQ multiplex PCR was the method, and the copy in TCRdb shows in-frame clones only, minus some. The sample lists about 130,000 clones; around 79% were seen once. The specimen sequenced was PBMCs. The receptors were sampled from a woman between 35 and 50 years old in good health and CMV-seronegative. CDR3s include the opening cysteine and the closing phenylalanine or tryptophan. D genes are given only for firm matches. Only some rows state a clone size, as once, few, many or a class for expanded clones.

j_call v_call clone_size d_call cdr3_nt cdr3_aa
TRBJ2-2 TRBV6-4 NA NA TGTGCCAGCAGGGAGGGGTACACCGGGGAGCTGTTTTTT CASREGYTGELFF
TRBJ1-1 TRBV7-9 NA NA TGTGCCAGCAGCCAGAGGAGGGACCCGAACACTGAAGCTTTCTTT CASSQRRDPNTEAFF
TRBJ2-1 TRBV7-9 NA NA TGTGCCAGCAGCCCCGTCAATGAGCAGTTCTTC CASSPVNEQFF
TRBJ2-1 TRBV4-2 NA TRBD2 TGTGCCAGCAGTCATAAGACTAGCGGGGATTACAATGAGCAGTTCTTC CASSHKTSGDYNEQFF
TRBJ1-2 TRBV6-6 NA NA TGTGCCAGCAGTTACCGGGGGGCCAATAACTATGGCTACACCTTC CASSYRGANNYGYTF
TRBJ2-1 TRBV11-2 NA TRBD1 TGTGCCAGCAGCCCCCGGGGACAGGGGACCTACAATGAGCAGTTCTTC CASSPRGQGTYNEQFF
TRBJ1-2 TRBV19 NA NA TGTGCCAGTCAACTTGACTTTGGACTGGCTATCTATGGCTACACCTTC CASQLDFGLAIYGYTF
TRBJ2-1 TRBV4-1 NA TRBD2 TGCGCCAGCAGCCAAGTTTTATCCGCGGGGGGGCCCCAAGAGCAGTTCTTC CASSQVLSAGGPQEQFF
TRBJ2-3 TRBV5-1 few NA TGCGCCAGCAGCTTGGCCGGGGATACGCAGTATTTT CASSLAGDTQYF
TRBJ1-1 TRBV5-4 NA TRBD1 TGTGCCAGCAGCTTCCGACAGGGGGTCGGGAACACTGAAGCTTTCTTT CASSFRQGVGNTEAFF
TRBJ1-4 TRBV6-1 NA NA TGTGCCAGCCATCAGGGACAACGAGAAAAACTGTTTTTT CASHQGQREKLFF
TRBJ1-4 TRBV4-1 NA NA TGCGCCAGCAGCCAAGGGGCGACACCTAATGAAAAACTGTTTTTT CASSQGATPNEKLFF
TRBJ2-7 TRBV6-5 NA NA TGTGCCAGCAGTGTTCAGGGCTACGAGCAGTACTTC CASSVQGYEQYF
TRBJ2-7 TRBV11-3 NA NA TGTGCCAGCAGCTTAGCTCCGCGAGCCGAGCAGTACTTC CASSLAPRAEQYF
TRBJ2-7 TRBV7-3 NA NA TGTGCCAGCAGCTTCTCTCAGGGTTCCGAGCAGTACTTC CASSFSQGSEQYF
TRBJ1-2 TRBV20-1 few NA TGCAGCACTCCAGTGGAGGGGGGCTACACCTTC CSTPVEGGYTF
TRBJ2-3 TRBV4-3 NA TRBD2 TGCGCCAGCAGCCACCGGACTAGCGGGGGTCTCGCAGATACGCAGTATTTT CASSHRTSGGLADTQYF
TRBJ2-1 TRBV29-1 NA TRBD1 TGCAGCGCCAGACCGGGACAGGGAATCAATGAGCAGTTCTTC CSARPGQGINEQFF
TRBJ1-6 TRBV5-6 NA NA TGTGCCAGCAGCTTGGTTGTGAGCTCCTATAATTCACCCCTCCACTTT CASSLVVSSYNSPLHF
TRBJ2-1 TRBV7-9 NA TRBD1 TGTGCCAGCAGCTCTCGGACAGGGGTAGAAGAGCAGTTCTTC CASSSRTGVEEQFF
TRBJ1-4 TRBV6-5 NA TRBD1 TGTGCCAGCAGTTACGGGCAGGGGGCAACTAATGAAAAACTGTTTTTT CASSYGQGATNEKLFF
TRBJ2-7 TRBV7-7 NA TRBD1 TGTGCCAGCAGCCAGGGACAGGATTTGGACGAGCAGTACTTC CASSQGQDLDEQYF
TRBJ2-7 TRBV5-1 few TRBD1 TGCGCCAGCAGCTTGGCGACACACAGGGGACCCTACGAGCAGTACTTC CASSLATHRGPYEQYF
TRBJ1-1 TRBV27 NA NA TGTGCCAGCAGTTTAGTTCGCGGGGCGCACACTGAAGCTTTCTTT CASSLVRGAHTEAFF
TRBJ1-5 TRBV7-6 NA NA TGTGCCAGCAGCTTGCGGGTTAAGCAGCCCCAGCATTTT CASSLRVKQPQHF
TRBJ2-1 TRBV19 NA TRBD2 TGTGCCAGTAGTGTCGGGGCTAGCGGCTACAATGAGCAGTTCTTC CASSVGASGYNEQFF
TRBJ1-1 TRBV7-8 NA TRBD1 TGTGCCAGCAGCCGAGGGACAGGGACTGGATTGGGTGAAGCTTTCTTT CASSRGTGTGLGEAFF
TRBJ1-2 TRBV25-1 few TRBD1 TGTGCCAGCAGTGGGGGACAGGACTATGGCTACACCTTC CASSGGQDYGYTF
TRBJ1-1 TRBV6-1 NA NA TGTGCCAGCAGTTTGACAGGAGTGAACACTGAAGCTTTCTTT CASSLTGVNTEAFF
TRBJ1-2 TRBV29-1 NA TRBD1 TGCAGCGTTGATGGGGCAGGGGGCCTGTTTGGCTACACCTTC CSVDGAGGLFGYTF
TRBJ2-7 TRBV7-9 NA TRBD1 TGTGCCAGCAGCTTAGCGCTGACAGGGGGAAGCTACGAGCAGTACTTC CASSLALTGGSYEQYF
TRBJ1-1 TRBV28 NA NA TGTGCCAGCAGACGGTTAATCGGGGTCGGAAACGCTGAAGCTTTCTTT CASRRLIGVGNAEAFF
TRBJ2-2 TRBV7-6 few NA TGTGCCAGCAGCTTAGTAGCGGACACCGGGGAGCTGTTTTTT CASSLVADTGELFF
TRBJ1-6 TRBV5-1 NA NA TGCGCCAGCAGCGACGGAGGGGTCCTGACAGCTAATTCACCCCTCCACTTT CASSDGGVLTANSPLHF
TRBJ2-3 TRBV2 NA NA TGTGCCAGCACGAAGGGGGTCGCAGATACGCAGTATTTT CASTKGVADTQYF
TRBJ1-1 TRBV29-1 NA TRBD1 TGCAGCGTTAAACAGGGGAGCACTGAAGCTTTCTTT CSVKQGSTEAFF
TRBJ1-4 TRBV9 once NA TGTGCCAGCAGCGTAGATGGGGGCCTTAATGAAAAACTGTTTTTT CASSVDGGLNEKLFF
TRBJ1-5 TRBV30 NA NA TGTGCCTGGAGTGTAAAGGCGGCGCAGCCCCAGCATTTT CAWSVKAAQPQHF
TRBJ2-3 TRBV29-1 few NA TGCAGCGCCCACAGGGAGATCTTGCAGTATTTT CSAHREILQYF
TRBJ1-4 TRBV4-1 few NA TGCGCCAGCAGCCGGGCAGGCGCAACTAATGAAAAACTGTTTTTT CASSRAGATNEKLFF
TRBJ1-2 TRBV10-3 NA NA TGTGCCATCAGTTTTGCCGGGGGGCCTAACTATGGCTACACCTTC CAISFAGGPNYGYTF
TRBJ2-7 TRBV6-6 once TRBD1 TGTGCCAGCAGTACGGGACAGCTCTACGAGCAGTACTTC CASSTGQLYEQYF
TRBJ2-3 TRBV11-2 NA TRBD1 TGTGCCAGCAGCTTAGAGGACAGGGCAACAGATACGCAGTATTTT CASSLEDRATDTQYF
TRBJ1-2 TRBV10-2 NA NA TGCGCCAGCAGTGAGTTTCCAGGGAACTATGGCTACACCTTC CASSEFPGNYGYTF
TRBJ1-2 TRBV6-9 NA NA TGTGCCAGCAGTTATTCGAAGGGACATAAGGATGGCTACACCTTC CASSYSKGHKDGYTF
TRBJ1-2 TRBV21-1 NA NA TGTGCCAGCAGACAACGACTTGCTAACTATGGCTACACCTTC CASRQRLANYGYTF
TRBJ1-2 TRBV6-1 NA TRBD1 TGTGCCAGCACCCTGACAGGGACGTATGGCTACACCTTC CASTLTGTYGYTF
TRBJ2-5 TRBV9 NA NA TGTGCCAGCAGCTTCCGACTAGGTGCTCAAGAGACCCAGTACTTC CASSFRLGAQETQYF
TRBJ2-5 TRBV2 NA TRBD2 TGTGCCAGCAGTGACGTGACTAGCGGGGCGGAGACCCAGTACTTC CASSDVTSGAETQYF
TRBJ1-2 TRBV5-1 NA TRBD1 TGCGCCAGCAGCCCGGACAGGGCTTCTGGCTACACCTTC CASSPDRASGYTF
TRBJ2-7 TRBV4-2 NA TRBD1 TGTGCCAGCAGCTTGACAACAGGGGTCCACGAGCAGTACTTC CASSLTTGVHEQYF
TRBJ1-1 TRBV29-1 NA TRBD1 TGCAGCGTTCAGGGGGACTACACTGAAGCTTTCTTT CSVQGDYTEAFF
TRBJ1-5 TRBV5-6 NA TRBD1 TGTGCCAGCAGCTTGGGAGGGGGCGACGGTCAGCCCCAGCATTTT CASSLGGGDGQPQHF
TRBJ1-1 TRBV28 NA TRBD1 TGTGCCAGCAGTGGGCAGGACAGGGGTTTGAACACTGAAGCTTTCTTT CASSGQDRGLNTEAFF